The text below deals with one T cell receptor beta chain. These data come from a study of blood T cell repertoires in COVID-19. Study overall: The United States, Italy and Spain provided the acute and convalescent COVID-19 samples.

Authors' data handling: Reference gene primer amplification gave estimated nucleated cell counts. The data were produced by immunoSEQ multiplex PCR, yet TCRdb's version contains in-frame clones alone and is incomplete. V and J calls and clone size are copied from that table; D and trimming were computed from the DNA. The table records under 140,000 clones, approximately 90% of them present only once. Germline lookup yields CDR1 SGHTA and CDR2 FQGNSA. The CDR3 is 14 amino acids. Trimming took 8 bases from V and 5 from J, leaving 16 bases between them. The chain has TRBV7-2 and TRBJ2-1; D perhaps matches TRBD2 (6 bases). Input material: peripheral blood. The origin of this receptor is a woman in her forties or fifties with acute or convalescent COVID-19. This CDR3 reads CASVRGGGNNEQFF. As DNA, the CDR3 is TGTGCCAGCGTCCGGGGAGGAGGGAACAATGAGCAGTTCTTC.